The clone carrying this T cell receptor beta chain was seen a single time. The record originates from a study of cytotoxic CD8 clonotypes in ibrutinib-treated CLL. Overall study: In all, roughly twelve patients were relapsed/refractory, roughly 15 were treatment-naive and about 17 were IGHV unmutated. Investigators collected response samples after a median roughly 12 months of treatment, range 6 to 36.

With V trimmed by 6 bases and J by 1 base, 9 bases remained unmatched. The CDR3 sequence is 15 residues long. Germline V gives CDR1 SGHDT, CDR2 YYEEEE. The repertoire was sequenced with immunoSEQ multiplex PCR; TCRdb's copy has only in-frame clones and lacks some. The data show roughly 42,000 clones, 60% to 80% seen once. The sequenced sample was PBMCs, obtained after 24 months of ibrutinib treatment. The rearrangement uses TRBV5-6 and TRBJ1-1; 7 bases map to TRBD1. The TCR was taken from a human donor with chronic lymphocytic leukemia. The CDR3 loop reads CASTFAGQRNTEAFF. CDR3 nucleotides: TGTGCCAGCACTTTTGCGGGACAGAGGAACACTGAAGCTTTCTTT.